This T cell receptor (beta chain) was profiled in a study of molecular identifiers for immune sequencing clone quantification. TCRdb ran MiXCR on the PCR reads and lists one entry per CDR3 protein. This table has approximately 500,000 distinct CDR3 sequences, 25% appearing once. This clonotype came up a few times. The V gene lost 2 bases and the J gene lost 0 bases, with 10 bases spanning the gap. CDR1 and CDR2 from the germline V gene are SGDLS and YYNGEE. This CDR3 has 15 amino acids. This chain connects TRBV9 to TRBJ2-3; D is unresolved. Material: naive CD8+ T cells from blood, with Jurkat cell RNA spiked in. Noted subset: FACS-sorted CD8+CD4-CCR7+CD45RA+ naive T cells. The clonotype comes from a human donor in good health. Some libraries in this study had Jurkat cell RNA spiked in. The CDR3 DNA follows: TGTGCCAGCAGCGTGACGGGTTCTAGCACAGATACGCAGTATTTT. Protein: CASSVTGSSTDTQYF.